The TCR beta chain described here comes from a study of a mutant IDH1 vaccine in newly diagnosed glioma. V lost 5 bases, J lost 0 bases, and 11 bases lay in between. This CDR3 contains 16 residues. Per the germline V gene, CDR1 is LNHNV and CDR2 is YYDKDF (reference sequence). Of note for this clone: Its antigen remains unidentified.

Clones were read by immunoSEQ multiplex PCR, and TCRdb kept only the in-frame ones, dropping some. The sample lists about 40,000 clones, roughly nine tenths occurring once. Time point given: week 5, during vaccination. Every vaccination contained 300 ug of the mutant IDH1 20-mer peptide and was paired with topical imiquimod. The chain recombines TRBV15 with TRBJ2-6; D ambiguous. The sequence was obtained from a man between 45 and 60 years old with glioma. Sequencing used PBMCs, obtained from a glioma patient whose treatment included an IDH1 peptide vaccine. CDR3 amino acids: CATSGAGFSGANVLTF. DNA for the CDR3: TGTGCCACCAGCGGAGCAGGTTTCTCTGGGGCCAACGTCCTGACTTTC.